Following are 13 T cell receptor beta chains from one sample sequenced in a study of regulatory T cells in long-lasting Graves disease. Assembly of TCR beta libraries relied on iRepertoire HTBI primers together with Arm-PCR of CDR3 regions. TCRdb called the multiplex PCR reads again in MiXCR, with one record for every CDR3 protein. The table shows more than 300,000 distinct CDR3 sequences, with roughly 24% occurring only once. Time point of the sample: persistent/refractory GD, antithyroid drugs over 5 years with positive TRAb. After RNA was extracted from PBMCs, the TCR library was made from it. The sequenced sample was peripheral blood mononuclear cells (PBMCs), obtained when the disease was refractory, from a patient treated with antithyroid drugs. The receptors were gathered from a woman in her thirties or forties with Graves disease.

The rearrangement joins TRBV28 to TRBJ1-2, with D possibly TRBD1 on 5 matching bases. Germline lookup yields CDR1 MDHEN and CDR2 SYDVKM. V lost 9 bases and J lost 1, with 18 bases in between. There are 15 residues in the CDR3. The CDR3 is CARLRQRVCNYGYTF. The CDR3 DNA reads TGTGCCAGGCTTCGACAGAGGGTGTGTAACTATGGCTACACCTTC.

The chain joins TRBV6-9 to TRBJ2-3; 13 nucleotides match TRBD2. The CDR3 covers 17 residues. Germline V gene sequence: CDR1 MNHGY, CDR2 SVAAGI. V dropped 3 bases and J dropped 8; count of bases not matched to a gene: 11. DNA of the CDR3: TGTGCCAGCAGTTACGCCTGGACTAGCGGGAGTTTCGGTACGCAGTATTTT. Protein: CASSYAWTSGSFGTQYF.

The chain recombines TRBV5-1 with TRBJ2-2; 9 nucleotides line up with TRBD2. The V segment lost 3 bases and the J segment 0 bases; nucleotides outside the gene matches: 6. The CDR3 runs 17 residues. Germline loops: CDR1 SGHRS, CDR2 YFSETQ. CDR3 sequence: CASSWTSAGSNTGELFF. CDR3 coding DNA: TGCGCCAGCAGCTGGACTAGCGCCGGTTCGAACACCGGGGAGCTGTTTTTT.

The rearrangement links TRBV6-9 to TRBJ1-4; 7 nucleotides line up with TRBD1. Per the germline V gene, CDR1 is MNHGY and CDR2 is SVAAGI. CDR3 length: 19 amino acids. V trimming: 4 bases; J trimming: 4 bases; junction bases outside the gene matches: 18. Here the CDR3 reads CASSSYGPRTGAVNEKLFF. The CDR3 region has the DNA TGTGCCAGCAGTTCTTACGGCCCTAGGACAGGAGCCGTTAATGAAAAACTGTTTTTT.

V is TRBV27 and J is TRBJ1-5, with D uncertain. CDR3 length: 12 residues. Germline lookup yields CDR1 MNHEY and CDR2 SMNVEV (reference sequence). V shed 5 bases and J shed 4 bases, with 6 bases lying between them. As DNA, the CDR3 is TGTGCCAGCAGTAATAGAAATCAGCCCCAGCATTTT. It codes for CASSNRNQPQHF.

The chain is built from TRBV27 and TRBJ1-2; no clear D gene. CDR1 and CDR2 from the germline V gene are MNHEY and SMNVEV (reference sequence). The CDR3 length is 14 residues. Trimming stripped 6 bases from V and 1 base from J, with 12 bases between. The CDR3 loop is CASSQTRVNYGYTF. DNA for the CDR3: TGTGCCAGCAGCCAAACCAGAGTTAACTATGGCTACACCTTC.

Only a few counts were recorded for this clonotype. The chain couples TRBV7-3 to TRBJ2-2; no clear D. Germline values: CDR1 SGHTA, CDR2 FQGTGA. CDR3 size: 14 residues. V shed 2 bases and J shed 4 bases, with 8 bases lying between them. The CDR3 sequence: CASSLFLGTGELFF. Here the CDR3 DNA reads TGTGCCAGCAGCTTATTTCTAGGCACCGGGGAGCTGTTTTTT.

This clonotype was picked up a small number of times. This chain links TRBV6-2 or TRBV6-3 with TRBJ2-7; D possibly corresponds to TRBD1 (6 bases). CDR3 size: 15 residues. Germline-derived CDR1 and CDR2 are MNHEY and SVGEGT. Deletions cut 5 bases from V and 0 bases from J, with 14 bases between. This chain's CDR3 is CASSRKGVYSYEQYF. The CDR3 nucleotides read TGTGCCAGCAGTCGTAAGGGGGTCTACTCCTACGAGCAGTACTTC.

The table lists this clonotype with a few counts. This chain uses TRBV5-1 with TRBJ2-7; tentative D call: TRBD2 (6 bases). Trimming pared 6 bases from V and 5 bases from J, leaving 18 bases between. CDR3 size: 14 residues. Germline V CDR1 and CDR2: SGHRS, YFSETQ. DNA for the CDR3: TGCGCCAGCAAAAACGCCCGGGCTAGCGACGAGCAGTACTTC. Translating gives CASKNARASDEQYF. Variable domain in full (rest from reference TRBV5-1 and TRBJ2-7): KAGVTQTPRYLIKTRGQQVTLSCSPISGHRSVSWYQQTPGQGLQFLFEYFSETQRNKGNFPGRFSGRQFSNSRSEMNVSTLELGDSALYLCASKNARASDEQYFGPGTRLTVT.

This clonotype was seen at least ten times. V usage is TRBV28 and J usage is TRBJ2-5; unclear D gene. This CDR3 has 14 amino acids. Between the trimmed V and J ends, which lost 5 bases and 2 bases, there was a span of 12 bases. Germline V gene sequence: CDR1 MDHEN, CDR2 SYDVKM. DNA for the CDR3: TGTGCCAGCAGTCCCTTAGGAAGGCAAGAGACCCAGTACTTC. Residues: CASSPLGRQETQYF.

This clonotype came up a few times. CDR3 coding DNA: TGTGCCAGCAGCCGTACAGGGGGCAACTATCAGCCCCAGCATTTT. Protein sequence: CASSRTGGNYQPQHF. The rearrangement joins TRBV12-3 or TRBV12-4 to TRBJ1-5, with 9 bases fitting TRBD1. The CDR3 sequence is 15 residues long. Unmatched junction bases numbered 8, after V lost 6 bases and J lost 5 bases.

This clonotype occurred a few times. The rearrangement links TRBV6-2 or TRBV6-3 to TRBJ2-7; tentative D call: TRBD2 (6 bases). Trimming took off 5 bases at V and 4 bases at J, with 15 bases between the two ends. The CDR3 spans 14 residues. In germline, CDR1 is MNHEY, CDR2 SVGEGT. The CDR3 DNA reads TGTGCCAGCAGTAAGACTAGGCCCCCTTACGAGCAGTACTTC. Its protein is CASSKTRPPYEQYF.

About this clonotype itself: No conserved phenylalanine or tryptophan is present at the end of the CDR3, so a read error is the likely explanation. The chain uses TRBV5-1 and TRBJ2-7, with D tentatively TRBD2 (5 bases). In germline, CDR1 is SGHRS, CDR2 YFSETQ. V was trimmed by 2 bases and J by 0 bases, leaving 15 bases between them. The CDR3 extends over 16 amino acids. CDR3 DNA sequence: TGCGCCAGCAGCTTTGGTCTAAGGAGGAGCTCCTACGAGCAGTACCTC. Protein product: CASSFGLRRSSYEQYL.